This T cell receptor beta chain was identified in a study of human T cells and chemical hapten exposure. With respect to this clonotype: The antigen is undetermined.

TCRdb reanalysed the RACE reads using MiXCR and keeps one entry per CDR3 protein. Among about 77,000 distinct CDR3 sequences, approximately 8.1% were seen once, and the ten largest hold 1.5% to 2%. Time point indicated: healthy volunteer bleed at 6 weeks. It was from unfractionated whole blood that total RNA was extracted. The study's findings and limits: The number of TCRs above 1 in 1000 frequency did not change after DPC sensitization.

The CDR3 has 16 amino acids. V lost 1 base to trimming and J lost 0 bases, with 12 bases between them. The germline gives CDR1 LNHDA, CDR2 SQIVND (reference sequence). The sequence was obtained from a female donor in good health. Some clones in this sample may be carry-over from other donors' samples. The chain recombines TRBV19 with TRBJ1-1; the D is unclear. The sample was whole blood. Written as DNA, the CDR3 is TGTGCCAGTAGTATAGTGGTTTGGCAAATGAACACTGAAGCTTTCTTT. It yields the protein CASSIVVWQMNTEAFF.